These T cell receptor beta chains were read from a single sample in a study of blood T cell repertoires in COVID-19. The table came from immunoSEQ multiplex PCR; TCRdb's copy has only in-frame clones and leaves some out. This table holds more than 85,000 clones, 90% to 95% found once. Sequenced input: peripheral blood. The source is a man aged 55 to 70 with acute or convalescent COVID-19. CDR3s leave out the opening cysteine and the closing phenylalanine or tryptophan. Clone size is not always given. Where it is, it says once, few, many or a class for expanded clones.

j_call v_call clone_size cdr3_aa
TRBJ2-4 TRBV14 - ASSQDLGAGEGSIQY
TRBJ2-5 TRBV5-1 - ASRHRDRGETQY
TRBJ1-1 TRBV11-3 once ASSLGEKAF
TRBJ2-7 TRBV30 - AWLGQGANEQY
TRBJ1-1 TRBV9 once ASTNLLGVNTEAF
TRBJ2-3 TRBV5-4 - ASSDPGGSTDTQY
TRBJ1-6 TRBV30 - AWSVRGVLYNSPLH
TRBJ1-5 TRBV15 - ATSRVDRGNQPQH
TRBJ1-1 TRBV3-1/TRBV3-2 - ASTPTGGQKDGAF
TRBJ2-2 TRBV7-9 - ASSFRGVSGELF
TRBJ1-3 TRBV21-1 - ASSKLRYICSGNTIY
TRBJ2-7 TRBV3-1/TRBV3-2 - ASSQGAVTYEQY
TRBJ2-3 TRBV7-9 - ASSLRTAREGADTQY
TRBJ1-3 TRBV6-1 - ASSEVIRGFPGNTIY
TRBJ1-4 TRBV7-9 - ASSFTGEKLF
TRBJ1-4 TRBV2 - ASSELRTGYEKLF
TRBJ1-1 TRBV5-1 - ASSPRTGENTEAF
TRBJ2-2 TRBV24-1 - AIGTSGNTGELF
TRBJ1-2 TRBV13 - ASSLQRFSVRRDYGYT
TRBJ2-2 TRBV29-1 - SVRTGWTGELF
TRBJ1-5 TRBV27 once ASSPTQGSPQH
TRBJ2-2 TRBV6-6 - ASSYQLAPGELF
TRBJ1-1 TRBV6-5 once ASREGPNTEAF
TRBJ1-5 TRBV19 - ASSTRDWTGSFVGQPQH
TRBJ2-3 TRBV3-1/TRBV3-2 - ASSHGGPTDTQY
TRBJ2-1 TRBV28 - ASSYRLAGVQTFRNEQF
TRBJ1-2 TRBV30 - AWVPPGTNYGYT
TRBJ2-2 TRBV30 - AWCVMSGTGAGGELF